This TCR beta chain emerged from a study of control samples from healthy donors and cancer patients. The data were produced by immunoSEQ multiplex PCR, yet TCRdb's version contains in-frame clones alone and is incomplete. The sample holds tens of thousands of clones, roughly 90% seen once. This CDR3 has 12 residues. CDR1 and CDR2 from the germline V gene are SQVTM and ANQGSEA. The ends were cut back, 7 bases at V and 8 bases at J, with 15 bases in the middle. This receptor was obtained from a woman aged 55-69 years with head and neck cancer. V is TRBV29-1 and J is TRBJ2-1, with D tentatively TRBD2 (5 bases). What was sequenced was PBMCs. The CDR3 DNA reads TGCAGCGCTAGAACTAGTTTCGATGAGCAGTTCTTC. Its protein product is CSARTSFDEQFF.